What follows are 9 T cell receptor beta chains derived from one specimen sequenced in a study of T cells in Graves' hyperthyroidism and ophthalmopathy. Using RNA transcripts as the source, TCR beta CDR3 regions were amplified. The HTBI primer set drove a first-round RT-PCR of the TCR CDR3. Via MiXCR, TCRdb re-called the multiplex PCR reads, giving one row per CDR3 protein. The sample consists of 350,000 or so distinct CDR3 sequences, over 15% of them appearing once. The sequenced material came from blood. These receptors were obtained from a woman in her 50s with Graves' hyperthyroidism.

This clonotype was counted ten times or more. V usage is TRBV14 and J usage is TRBJ2-7; TRBD2 matches at 8 bases. J lost 3 bases, V lost 2 bases, and 9 bases had no gene match. Germline lookup yields CDR1 SGHDN and CDR2 FVKESK. CDR3 length: 16 amino acids. CDR3 region: CASSQPGGEGNYEQYF. The CDR3 bases are TGTGCCAGCAGCCAACCGGGAGGGGAGGGGAACTACGAGCAGTACTTC.

The chain employs TRBV3-1 and TRBJ2-5; 15 nucleotides line up with TRBD2. The CDR3 contains 17 residues. Germline loops: CDR1 LGHDT, CDR2 YNNKEL (reference sequence). J lost 4 bases, V lost 4 bases, and 7 bases had no gene match. CDR3 region: CASSPGLAGGMRETQYF. The CDR3 bases are TGTGCCAGCAGCCCCGGACTAGCGGGAGGGATGAGAGAGACCCAGTACTTC.

This chain joins TRBV6-1 and TRBJ1-5; D gene uncertain. Germline V gene sequence: CDR1 MNHNS, CDR2 SASEGT. Trimming stripped 11 bases from V and 4 bases from J, with 15 bases between. CDR3 length: 13 residues. CDR3 protein: CAGRTESNQPQHF. The CDR3, as DNA: TGTGCCGGCCGGACGGAGTCGAATCAGCCCCAGCATTTT.

The rearrangement uses TRBV10-3 and TRBJ2-1, with 12 positions matching TRBD2. CDR3 length: 14 amino acids. CDR1 is ENHRY, CDR2 SYGVKD, per germline. Unmatched junction bases numbered 5, after V lost 8 bases and J lost 6 bases. The CDR3, as DNA: TGTGCCATCGGGACTAGCGGGTTGTCCAATGAGCAGTTCTTC. Protein: CAIGTSGLSNEQFF.

V usage is TRBV5-1 and J usage is TRBJ2-3; no clear D gene. Germline V CDR1 and CDR2: SGHRS, YFSETQ. Between the trimmed V and J ends, which lost 0 bases and 6 bases, there was a span of 11 bases. CDR3 length: 14 amino acids. The CDR3 is CASSLALPGDTQYF. CDR3 DNA sequence: TGCGCCAGCAGCTTGGCACTACCCGGGGATACGCAGTATTTT.

This clonotype was recorded at least ten times. The J gene is TRBJ2-7, the V gene TRBV12-3 or TRBV12-4; D not certain. V gave up 6 bases and J gave up 0 bases, with 9 bases separating them. The CDR3 contains 13 residues. DNA for the CDR3: TGTGCCAGCAGGCCCATCAACTCCTACGAGCAGTACTTC. It specifies CASRPINSYEQYF.

This clonotype has just a few counts. The V and J genes are TRBV13 and TRBJ2-3; TRBD2 matches 8 bases. With 4 bases clipped from V and 2 bases from J, the junction kept 8 bases outside the gene matches. Germline V gene lookup returns CDR1 PRHDT and CDR2 FYEKMQ (reference sequence). The CDR3 contains 16 residues. The CDR3 coding sequence is TGTGCCAGCAGCTCCTTCGGGAGGGCAAACACAGATACGCAGTATTTT. Its translation: CASSSFGRANTDTQYF.

A word on this clonotype: One end of the junction is discordant with germline, which a read error may explain. V and J are TRBV27 and TRBJ1-2; 7 bases line up with TRBD1. The germline gives CDR1 MNHEY, CDR2 SMNVEV (reference sequence). The CDR3 runs to 13 residues. For the CDR3, the DNA is TGTGTCAGCAGTTTTAAGGGGGCCTATGGCTACACCTTC. Its translation is CVSSFKGAYGYTF.

A few counts support this clonotype. This chain joins TRBV14 and TRBJ1-2; 8 positions match TRBD1. The V and J ends lost 6 bases and 8 bases, in that order; junction bases with no gene match: 8. This CDR3 spans 13 amino acids. CDR1 is SGHDN, CDR2 FVKESK, per germline. This chain's CDR3 is CASRLRGRRGYTF. In DNA, the CDR3 is TGTGCCAGCAGACTCAGGGGGCGAAGAGGCTACACCTTC.